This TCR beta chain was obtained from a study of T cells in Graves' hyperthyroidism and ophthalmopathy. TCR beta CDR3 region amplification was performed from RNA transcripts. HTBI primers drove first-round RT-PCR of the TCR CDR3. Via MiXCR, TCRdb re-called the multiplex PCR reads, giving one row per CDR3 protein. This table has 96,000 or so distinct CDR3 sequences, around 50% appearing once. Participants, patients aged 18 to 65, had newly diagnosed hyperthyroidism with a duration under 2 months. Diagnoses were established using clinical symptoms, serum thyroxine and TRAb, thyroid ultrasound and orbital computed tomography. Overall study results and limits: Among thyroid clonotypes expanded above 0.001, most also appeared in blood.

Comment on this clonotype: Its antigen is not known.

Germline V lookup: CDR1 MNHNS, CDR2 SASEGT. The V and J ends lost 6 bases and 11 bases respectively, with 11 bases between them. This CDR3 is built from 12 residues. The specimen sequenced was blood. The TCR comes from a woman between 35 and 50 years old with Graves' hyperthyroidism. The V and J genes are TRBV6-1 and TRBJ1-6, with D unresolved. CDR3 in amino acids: CASRSGIPPLHF. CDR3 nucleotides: TGTGCCAGCAGGTCGGGAATACCACCCCTCCACTTT.